Each of the 25 T cell receptor beta chains below was sequenced from the same sample in a study of shared clonotypes between healthy human individuals. Repertoires were generated with immunoSEQ multiplex PCR, while TCRdb's copy carries only in-frame clones and drops some. Among roughly 2 million clones, 90% to 95% were seen once, and the ten largest hold about 0.13%. Sequencing input: naive CD4+ T cells sorted from blood. Subset meaning: CD45RA+ positively selected. The origin of the receptors is a man aged 18 to 30 in good health.

This chain connects TRBV6-6 to TRBJ2-6, with a possible D match to TRBD2 (6 bases). Trimming cost V 7 bases and J 0 bases, with 13 bases left between them. The CDR3 has 16 residues. The V gene's germline CDR1 is MNHNY and CDR2 SVGAGI (reference sequence). CDR3 protein: CASIRDSLSGANVLTF. The CDR3 DNA reads TGTGCCAGCATCCGGGACTCCCTCTCTGGGGCCAACGTCCTGACTTTC.

This clone was seen once. The J gene is TRBJ2-3, the V gene TRBV6-1; D is possibly TRBD2 (6 bases). In germline, CDR1 is MNHNS, CDR2 SASEGT. V was trimmed by 0 bases and J by 3 bases, leaving 22 bases between them. There are 19 residues in the CDR3. The DNA for the CDR3 is TGTGCCAGCAGTGAAGCGCTTCGGAGGGGCCGAGTTGTAACAGATACGCAGTATTTT. It translates to CASSEALRRGRVVTDTQYF.

The genes are TRBV19 and TRBJ1-3; possibly TRBD1 for D (5 bases). This CDR3 has 14 residues. Germline assignment: CDR1 LNHDA and CDR2 SQIVND (reference sequence). V lost 4 bases to trimming and J lost 1 base, with 8 bases between them. CDR3 region: CASSTEGSGNTIYF. The CDR3 DNA reads TGTGCCAGTAGTACAGAGGGGTCTGGAAACACCATATATTTT.

The rearrangement uses TRBV6-6 and TRBJ1-5, with 8 positions matching TRBD1. The ends lost 7 bases at V and 3 bases at J; junction bases unmatched: 8. This CDR3 region has 15 residues. Germline V gene lookup returns CDR1 MNHNY and CDR2 SVGAGI (reference sequence). CDR3 sequence: CASTGDRGDNQPQHF. CDR3 DNA sequence: TGTGCCAGCACCGGCGACAGGGGCGACAATCAGCCCCAGCATTTT.

The table lists this clone with a count of one. The J gene is TRBJ2-2, the V gene TRBV30; 14 positions match TRBD2. Germline lookup yields CDR1 GTSNPN and CDR2 SVGIG (reference sequence). The CDR3 is 15 residues long. The junction had 1 base not matched to a gene; V was cut back by 3 bases and J by 4 bases. CDR3: CAWRGLAGVTGELFF. The CDR3 DNA sequence: TGTGCCTGGAGGGGACTAGCGGGAGTCACCGGGGAGCTGTTTTTT.

The rearrangement links TRBV2 to TRBJ1-2, with a possible D match to TRBD1 (6 bases). CDR1 is SNHLY, CDR2 FYNNEI, per germline. V lost 4 bases and J 3 bases, leaving 21 bases between the germline ends. This CDR3 contains 17 residues. CDR3 sequence reads: CASSVANYGPGDYGYTF. CDR3 bases: TGTGCCAGCAGTGTCGCTAATTACGGGCCAGGGGACTATGGCTACACCTTC.

Concerning this clone: Other nucleotide sequences from this sample produce the same CDR3. The chain employs TRBV18 and TRBJ2-5; no definite D call. The CDR3 sequence is 15 residues long. Germline-derived CDR1 and CDR2 are KGHSH and LQKENI. The V and J ends lost 0 bases and 2 bases respectively, with 10 bases between them. The CDR3 region has the DNA TGTGCCAGCTCACCACCAGGGCGTGCACAAGAGACCCAGTACTTC. It codes for CASSPPGRAQETQYF.

This chain uses TRBV19 with TRBJ1-5, with a possible D match to TRBD1 (6 bases). The germline gives CDR1 LNHDA, CDR2 SQIVND (reference sequence). Trimming left V 6 bases short and J 5 bases short, with 11 bases between. This CDR3 has 13 residues. CDR3 DNA: TGTGCCAGTAGGCAGGGGCCCGATCAGCCCCAGCATTTT. The encoded protein is CASRQGPDQPQHF.

V and J are TRBV18 and TRBJ2-5; tentatively, D is TRBD2 (6 bases). CDR1 and CDR2 (germline): KGHSH, LQKENI. This CDR3 is 15 amino acids long. V lost 6 bases to trimming and J lost 5 bases, with 19 bases between them. The CDR3 DNA sequence: TGTGCCAGCTCTCTCGGGACTTCCGATGGGGAGACCCAGTACTTC. This gives the protein CASSLGTSDGETQYF.

The chain recombines TRBV6-1 with TRBJ1-4; TRBD1 matches at 8 bases. This CDR3 contains 16 residues. Per germline, CDR1 MNHNS and CDR2 SASEGT. Trimming cost V 2 bases and J 1 base; bases outside gene matches: 3. The CDR3 DNA is TGTGCCAGCAGTGAAACAGGGGGTGAAACTAATGAAAAACTGTTTTTT. Translating it yields CASSETGGETNEKLFF.

The rearrangement joins TRBV7-2 to TRBJ2-4; 8 nucleotides line up with TRBD1. The junction had 8 bases not matched to a gene; V was cut back by 5 bases and J by 8 bases. The CDR3 loop spans 14 amino acids. CDR1 is SGHTA and CDR2 is FQGNSA in the germline V gene. In DNA form, the CDR3 reads TGTGCCAGCAGCCCATACGGACAGGGAGACATTCAGTACTTC. As protein: CASSPYGQGDIQYF. Using reference TRBV7-2 and TRBJ2-4 for the parts outside the CDR3, the full variable domain is GAGVSQSPSNKVTEKGKDVELRCDPISGHTALYWYRQSLGQGLEFLIYFQGNSAPDKSGLPSDRFSAERTGGSVSTLTIQRTQQEDSAVYLCASSPYGQGDIQYFGAGTRLSVL.

Concerning this clone itself: A much more abundant neighbour one base away suggests this may be a read error. This specimen includes other DNA sequences encoding the same CDR3. The chain is built from TRBV13 and TRBJ2-7; D is ambiguous. This CDR3 has 12 amino acids. The V gene's germline CDR1 is PRHDT and CDR2 FYEKMQ (reference sequence). V dropped 3 bases and J dropped 0 bases, with 3 bases sitting between them. DNA for the CDR3: TGTGCCAGCAGCTTCAGCTCCTACGAGCAGTACTTC. Its translation is CASSFSSYEQYF.

The rearrangement joins TRBV5-1 to TRBJ2-2; D may be TRBD1 (7 bases). Trimming pared 0 bases from V and 6 bases from J, leaving 12 bases between. Per germline, CDR1 SGHRS and CDR2 YFSETQ. The CDR3 has 15 residues. The chain's CDR3 is CASSLDRGGSGELFF. DNA of the CDR3: TGCGCCAGCAGCTTGGACAGGGGAGGTTCCGGGGAGCTGTTTTTT.

This clone was observed a single time. V gene TRBV7-6 combines with J gene TRBJ2-7; 9 nucleotides agree with TRBD2. Germline assignment: CDR1 SGHVS and CDR2 FNYEAQ. The CDR3 runs to 18 residues. Unmatched junction bases numbered 13, after V lost 1 base and J lost 3 bases. CDR3 bases: TGTGCCAGCAGCTTAGGGGTTAGCGGGGGATCGCGGATCTACGAGCAGTACTTC. Translation gives CASSLGVSGGSRIYEQYF. Drawing the rest from reference TRBV7-6 and TRBJ2-7, the complete variable domain is GAGVSQSPRYKVTKRGQDVALRCDPISGHVSLYWYRQALGQGPEFLTYFNYEAQQDKSGLPNDRFSAERPEGSISTLTIQRTEQRDSAMYRCASSLGVSGGSRIYEQYFGPGTRLTVT.

The table lists this clone with a count of one. This chain connects TRBV9 to TRBJ1-1; 8 bases align to TRBD1. The CDR3 sequence is 14 residues long. In germline, CDR1 is SGDLS, CDR2 YYNGEE. V lost 4 bases and J lost 5; bases outside the gene matches: 7. CDR3 loop: CASSPATGGTEAFF. The CDR3 region has the DNA TGTGCCAGCAGCCCAGCTACAGGGGGGACTGAAGCTTTCTTT.

The J gene is TRBJ2-5, the V gene TRBV5-4, with D possibly being TRBD2 (6 bases). Germline CDR1 SGHNT, CDR2 YYREEE (reference sequence). Deletions cut 0 bases from V and 5 bases from J, with 8 bases between. The CDR3 is 13 residues long. DNA for the CDR3: TGTGCCAGCAGCTTGGACAGCGGGGAGACCCAGTACTTC. This encodes CASSLDSGETQYF. The complete variable domain, with remaining parts taken from reference TRBV5-4 and TRBJ2-5, reads ETGVTQSPTHLIKTRGQQVTLRCSSQSGHNTVSWYQQALGQGPQFIFQYYREEENGRGNFPPRFSGLQFPNYSSELNVNALELDDSALYLCASSLDSGETQYFGPGTRLLVL.

CDR3 residues: CASSKDSNRLSYEQYF. The CDR3 region has the DNA TGTGCCAGCAGTAAAGACAGCAACAGACTCTCCTACGAGCAGTACTTC. J is TRBJ2-7 and V is TRBV27; possible D gene TRBD1, 5 bases. Germline values: CDR1 MNHEY, CDR2 SMNVEV (reference sequence). The CDR3 has 16 residues. The V gene lost 5 bases and the J gene lost 0 bases, with 17 bases spanning the gap.

V is TRBV5-1 and J is TRBJ2-1, with TRBD2 matching over 8 bases. The V and J ends lost 7 bases and 6 bases, in that order; junction bases with no gene match: 6. Germline V gene data show CDR1 as SGHRS and CDR2 as YFSETQ. This CDR3 has 13 amino acids. Here the CDR3 reads CASGSGDGNEQFF. DNA of the CDR3: TGCGCCAGCGGTAGCGGGGACGGCAATGAGCAGTTCTTC.

As concerns this clone: Mismatch with germline at one junction end may stem from a read error. The rearrangement links TRBV5-5 to TRBJ2-2; no reliable D call. The CDR3 is made up of 16 amino acids. The V gene's germline CDR1 is SGHKS and CDR2 YYEKEE (reference sequence). As DNA, the CDR3 is TGTGCCAGCAGCTATGAGACGCCTTCGAAGACCGGGGAGCTGTTTTTT. This encodes CASSYETPSKTGELFF.

The rearrangement links TRBV9 to TRBJ1-4; D uncertain. Germline V gene data show CDR1 as SGDLS and CDR2 as YYNGEE. This CDR3 is 14 amino acids long. The V gene lost 4 bases and the J gene lost 8 bases, with 15 bases spanning the gap. The CDR3 region is CASSLDLAGEKLFF. In DNA form, the CDR3 reads TGTGCCAGCAGCTTAGACCTGGCCGGGGAAAAACTGTTTTTT. Drawing the rest from reference TRBV9 and TRBJ1-4, the complete variable domain is DSGVTQTPKHLITATGQRVTLRCSPRSGDLSVYWYQQSLDQGLQFLIQYYNGEERAKGNILERFSAQQFPDLHSELNLSSLELGDSALYFCASSLDLAGEKLFFGSGTQLSVL.

V gene TRBV30 combines with J gene TRBJ1-2; the D gene is possibly TRBD1 (6 bases). Germline assignment: CDR1 GTSNPN and CDR2 SVGIG (reference sequence). The V end was cut by 1 base, the J end by 13 bases, with 13 bases between. The CDR3 consists of 11 residues. CDR3 sequence: CAWSASGAPTF. The CDR3 nucleotides read TGTGCCTGGAGTGCCTCGGGGGCCCCCACCTTC.

The V call is TRBV28, the J call TRBJ2-7; D is perhaps TRBD1 or TRBD2 (5 bases each). The V gene lost 5 bases and the J gene lost 0 bases, with 20 bases spanning the gap. This CDR3 contains 17 residues. The germline V gene has CDR1 MDHEN and CDR2 SYDVKM. The CDR3 loop reads CASSPAVFRGSSYEQYF. The CDR3 DNA reads TGTGCCAGCAGTCCCGCGGTGTTTCGGGGCAGCTCCTACGAGCAGTACTTC.

The V gene is TRBV7-9, the J gene TRBJ2-7; D uncertain. V was clipped by 5 bases and J by 5 bases, with 10 bases between them. Germline V gene sequence: CDR1 SEHNR, CDR2 FQNEAQ (reference sequence). The CDR3 runs 12 residues. This CDR3 reads CASSRETHEQYF. CDR3 coding DNA: TGTGCCAGCAGCCGCGAGACCCACGAGCAGTACTTC.

The V and J genes are TRBV6-5 and TRBJ1-1, with D maybe TRBD1 (5 bases). V shed 5 bases and J shed 5 bases, with 12 bases lying between them. In germline, CDR1 is MNHEY, CDR2 SVGAGI. There are 13 residues in the CDR3. The CDR3 nucleotides are TGTGCCAGCAGTCTAAGGGAGGGGACTGAAGCTTTCTTT. Amino acids: CASSLREGTEAFF.

This clone turned up a few times. This sample also contains other DNA sequences that code for the same CDR3. The chain joins TRBV9 to TRBJ2-3, with D perhaps matching TRBD2 (5 bases). Deletions cut 0 bases from V and 4 bases from J, with 6 bases between. The germline CDR1 and CDR2 sequences are SGDLS and YYNGEE. There are 13 residues in the CDR3. This CDR3 reads CASSVGGADTQYF. As DNA, the CDR3 is TGTGCCAGCAGCGTAGGGGGAGCAGATACGCAGTATTTT.